The next 15 T cell receptor beta chains were all read from a single sample in a study of T cells after posttransplantation cyclophosphamide. Using immunoSEQ multiplex PCR, the repertoire was profiled, and TCRdb retains in-frame clones only, with some absent. The data contain roughly 32,000 clones, just over 90% of them seen just once; the ten biggest clones take up roughly 0.26%. Cells defined as naive were viable CD3+CD4+ or CD3+CD8+ and CCR7+CD45RA+CD45RO-CD95-CD27+CD28+. Source material: naive CD4+ T cells sorted from PBMCs. Every receptor here comes from a woman aged 60-75 years in good health, CMV-negative, and a related stem cell transplant donor.

The chain is built from TRBV18 and TRBJ1-2; 9 bases align to TRBD1. Germline V CDR1 and CDR2: KGHSH, LQKENI. V dropped 2 bases and J dropped 8; count of bases not matched to a gene: 9. The CDR3 spans 15 residues. Here the CDR3 reads CASSPRGQGPSGYTF. In DNA form, the CDR3 reads TGTGCCAGCTCACCAAGGGGACAGGGACCGTCGGGCTACACCTTC.

With respect to this clone: Other DNA sequences in the sample encode the same CDR3. The V call is TRBV27, the J call TRBJ1-5; 9 nucleotides align to TRBD1. The CDR3 has 14 residues. V was clipped by 10 bases and J by 4 bases; unmatched bases: 8. Germline V gives CDR1 MNHEY, CDR2 SMNVEV (reference sequence). Here the CDR3 DNA reads TGTGCCACCTCCGACAGGGGGGGTAATCAGCCCCAGCATTTT. Residues: CATSDRGGNQPQHF.

The chain couples TRBV19 to TRBJ2-3; maybe TRBD2 (5 bases). V was pared by 4 bases and J by 3 bases, with 23 bases between. The CDR3 has 18 amino acids. Germline lookup yields CDR1 LNHDA and CDR2 SQIVND (reference sequence). CDR3 DNA: TGTGCCAGTAGTAGAGGCATCCAGCGAGGAAGGGAGACAGATACGCAGTATTTT. Protein product: CASSRGIQRGRETDTQYF.

This chain uses TRBV7-2 with TRBJ2-3; no clear D. Germline CDR1 is SGHTA and CDR2 is FQGNSA. V was cut by 0 bases and J by 3 bases, with 10 bases left in between. This CDR3 has 15 amino acids. As DNA, the CDR3 is TGTGCCAGCAGCTTAGCCTATCCGACTACAGATACGCAGTATTTT. Protein: CASSLAYPTTDTQYF.

This chain uses TRBV15 with TRBJ1-1; D remains unclear. The germline V gene has CDR1 LNHNV and CDR2 YYDKDF (reference sequence). The V end was cut by 1 base, the J end by 1 base, with 13 bases between. This CDR3 region has 16 residues. The CDR3 here is CATSRARKKANTEAFF. In DNA form, the CDR3 reads TGTGCCACCAGCAGAGCCAGGAAAAAGGCGAACACTGAAGCTTTCTTT. The complete variable domain, with remaining parts taken from reference TRBV15 and TRBJ1-1, reads DAMVIQNPRYQVTQFGKPVTLSCSQTLNHNVMYWYQQKSSQAPKLLFHYYDKDFNNEADTPDNFQSRRPNTSFCFLDIRSPGLGDTAMYLCATSRARKKANTEAFFGQGTRLTVV.

The chain combines TRBV18 with TRBJ2-5; 9 bases are shared with TRBD1. V was pared by 3 bases and J by 7 bases, with 6 bases of the junction left unmatched. There are 14 residues in the CDR3. The germline gives CDR1 KGHSH, CDR2 LQKENI. The CDR3 nucleotides read TGTGCCAGCTCACCGGGACAGGGAAGTGGGACCCAGTACTTC. Encoded protein: CASSPGQGSGTQYF.

The table lists this clone with a count of one. The rearrangement joins TRBV5-1 to TRBJ1-1; 8 bases map to TRBD1. With V trimmed by 3 bases and J by 1 base, 11 bases remained unmatched. CDR3 size: 17 residues. Germline values: CDR1 SGHRS, CDR2 YFSETQ. The CDR3, as DNA: TGCGCCAGCAGCTCTACAGGGGGTTACCCCCCGAACACTGAAGCTTTCTTT. Its protein is CASSSTGGYPPNTEAFF.

V is TRBV6-5 and J is TRBJ1-2, with D unclear. This CDR3 spans 13 amino acids. Looked up from germline, CDR1 is MNHEY and CDR2 is SVGAGI. The V end was cut by 2 bases, the J end by 5 bases, with 9 bases between. CDR3 loop: CASSYERDYGYTF. CDR3 DNA sequence: TGTGCCAGCAGTTACGAGCGGGATTATGGCTACACCTTC.

The CDR3 here is CASSPSGGPWDTQYF. DNA for the CDR3: TGTGCCAGCAGCCCTAGCGGGGGGCCATGGGATACGCAGTATTTT. This chain joins TRBV7-2 and TRBJ2-3; TRBD2 matches 11 bases. The CDR3 has 15 amino acids. From germline, CDR1 is SGHTA and CDR2 FQGNSA. V lost 5 bases to trimming and J lost 6 bases; unmatched junction nucleotides: 7.

This rearrangement joins TRBV27 to TRBJ2-7; 8 bases fit TRBD1. Germline trimming cut 6 bases from V and 0 bases from J; bases unmatched to any gene: 7. The CDR3 loop spans 15 amino acids. Germline V gives CDR1 MNHEY, CDR2 SMNVEV (reference sequence). The CDR3 protein is CASSSAGTGSYEQYF. The CDR3 DNA sequence: TGTGCCAGCAGCTCTGCCGGGACAGGCTCCTACGAGCAGTACTTC.

CDR3 nucleotides: TGTGCCAGTAGCCGGGACAGCGAAGGGGGCTACACCTTC. Encoded protein: CASSRDSEGGYTF. The chain uses TRBV19 and TRBJ1-2; 7 positions match TRBD1. V shed 6 bases and J 8 bases; nucleotides not matched to a gene: 9. CDR1 and CDR2 from the germline V gene are LNHDA and SQIVND (reference sequence). The CDR3 has 13 amino acids.

The chain links TRBV11-2 to TRBJ1-2, with TRBD1 as a possible D gene (5 bases). The germline CDR1 and CDR2 sequences are SGHAT and FQNNGV. CDR3 length: 14 amino acids. Trimming cost V 1 base and J 6 bases, with 12 bases left between them. The CDR3 region has the DNA TGTGCCAGCAGCTTAGCACAGGCGAAAAATGGCTACACCTTC. The encoded protein is CASSLAQAKNGYTF.

This rearrangement joins TRBV27 to TRBJ1-6; 8 bases agree with TRBD1. This CDR3 comprises 17 residues. Looked up from germline, CDR1 is MNHEY and CDR2 is SMNVEV (reference sequence). Trimming removed 2 bases from V and 7 bases from J; junction bases left unmatched: 10. The CDR3 DNA reads as TGTGCCAGCAGTTTAACCCGGGCAGGGGGCTGGAATTCACCCCTCCACTTT. Amino acid sequence: CASSLTRAGGWNSPLHF.

This clone has a single count. The V and J genes are TRBV19 and TRBJ2-7; possible D gene TRBD2, 6 bases. Germline CDR1 reads LNHDA; CDR2 reads SQIVND (reference sequence). This CDR3 has 13 amino acids. The germline V and J ends were trimmed by 6 bases and 4 bases, with 13 bases remaining between them. Here the CDR3 reads CASRGGGPYEQYF. The CDR3 nucleotides read TGTGCCAGTAGGGGAGGCGGGCCATACGAGCAGTACTTC.

The V gene is TRBV28, the J gene TRBJ1-5; 9 bases agree with TRBD1. Germline V gene lookup returns CDR1 MDHEN and CDR2 SYDVKM. The CDR3 length is 15 residues. V gave up 6 bases and J gave up 2 bases; unmatched junction bases: 5. The CDR3: CASSPRTGGNQPQHF. CDR3 DNA sequence: TGTGCCAGCAGCCCCCGGACAGGGGGCAATCAGCCCCAGCATTTT.